Described below is a single T cell receptor (beta chain) sequence and its context. Original processing notes: Counts of nucleated cells, estimated from reference gene primer amplification, were obtained. Repertoires were generated with immunoSEQ multiplex PCR, while TCRdb's copy carries only in-frame clones and drops some. That table furnishes V, J and clone size, whereas the DNA furnished D and trimming. Altogether 350,000 to 450,000 clones are present, approximately 88% being singletons, with the ten largest covering more than 1%. This sample was included in a study of blood T cell repertoires in COVID-19. Study-level background: The United States, Italy and Spain provided the acute and convalescent COVID-19 samples. PBMCs, B-cell-depleted T cells, or T cells were the source of the cDNA or gDNA that made up the material.

This TCR was sampled from a man aged 40-49 years with acute or convalescent COVID-19. The sequenced sample consisted of peripheral blood.

CDR3 region: CASSVPSLATNTGELFF. The CDR3 nucleotides are TGTGCCAGCAGTGTCCCGTCACTAGCGACGAACACCGGGGAGCTGTTTTTT. The chain couples TRBV6-1 to TRBJ2-2; 7 nucleotides match TRBD2. With 4 bases clipped from V and 0 bases from J, the junction kept 8 bases outside the gene matches. Germline CDR1 reads MNHNS; CDR2 reads SASEGT. There are 17 residues in the CDR3.